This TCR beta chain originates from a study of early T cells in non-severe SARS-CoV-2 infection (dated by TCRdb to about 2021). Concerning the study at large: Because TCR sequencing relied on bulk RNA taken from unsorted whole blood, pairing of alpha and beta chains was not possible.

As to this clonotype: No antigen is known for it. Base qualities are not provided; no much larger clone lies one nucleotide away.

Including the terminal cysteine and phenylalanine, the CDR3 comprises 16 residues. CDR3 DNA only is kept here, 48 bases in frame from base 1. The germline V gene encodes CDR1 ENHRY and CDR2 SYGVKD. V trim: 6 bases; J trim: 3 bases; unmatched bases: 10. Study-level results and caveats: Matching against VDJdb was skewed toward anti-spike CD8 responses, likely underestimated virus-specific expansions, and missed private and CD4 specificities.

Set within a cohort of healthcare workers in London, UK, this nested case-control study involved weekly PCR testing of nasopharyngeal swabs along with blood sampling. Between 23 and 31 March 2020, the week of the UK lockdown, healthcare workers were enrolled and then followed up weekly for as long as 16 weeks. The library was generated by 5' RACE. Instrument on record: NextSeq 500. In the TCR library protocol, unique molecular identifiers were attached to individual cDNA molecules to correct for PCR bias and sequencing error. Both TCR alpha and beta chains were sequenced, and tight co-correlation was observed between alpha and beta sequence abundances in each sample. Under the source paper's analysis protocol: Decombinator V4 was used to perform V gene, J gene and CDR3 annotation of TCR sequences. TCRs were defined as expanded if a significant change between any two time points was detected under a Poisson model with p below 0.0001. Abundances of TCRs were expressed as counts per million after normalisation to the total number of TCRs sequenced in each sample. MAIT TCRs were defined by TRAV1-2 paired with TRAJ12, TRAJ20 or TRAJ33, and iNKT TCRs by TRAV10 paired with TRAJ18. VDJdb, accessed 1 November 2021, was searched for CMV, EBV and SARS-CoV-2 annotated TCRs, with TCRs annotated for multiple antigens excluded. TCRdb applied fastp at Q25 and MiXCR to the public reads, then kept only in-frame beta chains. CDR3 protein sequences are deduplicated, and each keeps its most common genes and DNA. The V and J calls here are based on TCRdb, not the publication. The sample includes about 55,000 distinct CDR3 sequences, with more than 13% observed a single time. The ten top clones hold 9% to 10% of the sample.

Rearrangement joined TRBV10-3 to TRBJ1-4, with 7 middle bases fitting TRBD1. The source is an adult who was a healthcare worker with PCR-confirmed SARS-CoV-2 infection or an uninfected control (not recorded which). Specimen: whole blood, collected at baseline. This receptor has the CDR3 CAISPQGSEANEKLFF. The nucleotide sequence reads TGTGCCATCAGCCCACAGGGGAGCGAAGCTAATGAAAAACTGTTTTTT.